Presented here are 22 T cell receptor beta chains from one specimen sequenced in a study of blood T cell repertoires in COVID-19. Method: immunoSEQ multiplex PCR; TCRdb's copy keeps in-frame clones and lacks some. The sample carries approximately 120,000 clones, just over 75% recorded once. Sequenced sample: peripheral blood. The origin of the receptors is a human donor in a cohort sampled during active COVID-19.

This chain links TRBV7-9 with TRBJ1-4; 7 positions match TRBD1. Germline loops: CDR1 SEHNR, CDR2 FQNEAQ (reference sequence). The J segment lost 2 bases and the V segment lost 6 bases, leaving 6 bases of the junction unmatched. This CDR3 has 15 amino acids. CDR3 protein: CASSSQGNTNEKLFF. The DNA of the CDR3 is TGTGCCAGCAGTTCACAGGGGAACACTAATGAAAAACTGTTTTTT.

This chain links TRBV5-8 with TRBJ2-7, with D perhaps TRBD2 (6 bases). CDR1 is SGHTS and CDR2 is YDEGEE in the germline V gene. The CDR3 loop spans 14 amino acids. V was shortened by 3 bases and J by 7 bases, with 17 bases between the two germline ends. In DNA form, the CDR3 reads TGTGCCAGCAGCTCCAGGATCCGGGCGGGAGAGCAGTACTTC. It specifies CASSSRIRAGEQYF.

The chain links TRBV2 to TRBJ1-1; possibly TRBD1 for D (5 bases). Germline loops: CDR1 SNHLY, CDR2 FYNNEI. The CDR3 loop spans 12 amino acids. The V gene lost 2 bases and the J gene lost 11 bases, with 12 bases spanning the gap. Written as DNA, the CDR3 is TGTGCCAGCAGTGAAATAGACAGTGGGGCTTTCTTT. Protein product: CASSEIDSGAFF.

This clone was seen a few times. V gene TRBV7-8 combines with J gene TRBJ2-3; D ambiguous. The CDR3 consists of 16 residues. The germline CDR1 and CDR2 sequences are SGHVS and FQNEAQ. Trimming took 5 bases from V and 1 from J, leaving 16 bases between them. The CDR3 DNA is TGTGCCAGCAGCCAAGTAACTCGCAGGCGCACAGATACGCAGTATTTT. It encodes CASSQVTRRRTDTQYF.

The DNA for the CDR3 is TGTGCCAGCAGCCGGACAGACTCTGCCTACGAGCAGTACTTC. This gives the protein CASSRTDSAYEQYF. The gene calls are TRBV9 and TRBJ2-7; D perhaps matches TRBD1 (6 bases). V shed 4 bases and J shed 2 bases, with 13 bases lying between them. Germline CDR1 SGDLS, CDR2 YYNGEE. The CDR3 is 14 residues long.

This chain links TRBV3-1 (or the pseudogene TRBV3-2) with TRBJ2-7; D is undetermined. Germline V CDR1 and CDR2: LGHDT, YNNKEL (reference sequence). The ends were cut back, 3 bases at V and 2 bases at J, with 5 bases in the middle. The CDR3 is 12 amino acids. CDR3 protein: CASSQGPYEQYF. The CDR3 coding sequence is TGTGCCAGCAGCCAGGGCCCCTACGAGCAGTACTTC.

The J gene is TRBJ2-7, the V gene TRBV28; the match to TRBD1 covers 11 bases. Germline V CDR1 and CDR2: MDHEN, SYDVKM. The length of the CDR3 is 13 residues. The junction had 4 bases not matched to a gene; V was cut back by 8 bases and J by 4 bases. The DNA for the CDR3 is TGTGCCAGCTCGCGGGACAGGGGGTACGAGCAGTACTTC. As protein: CASSRDRGYEQYF. The whole variable domain, filled in from reference TRBV28 and TRBJ2-7, reads DVKVTQSSRYLVKRTGEKVFLECVQDMDHENMFWYRQDPGLGLRLIYFSYDVKMKEKGDIPEGYSVSREKKERFSLILESASTNQTSMYLCASSRDRGYEQYFGPGTRLTVT.

The genes are TRBV6-5 and TRBJ1-2; D is possibly TRBD1 (5 bases). The ends were cut back, 2 bases at V and 4 bases at J, with 17 bases in the middle. The CDR3 has 16 amino acids. Germline values: CDR1 MNHEY, CDR2 SVGAGI. The CDR3 coding sequence is TGTGCCAGCAGTTACGTGGTGGGCAGGACACCCTATGGCTACACCTTC. Residues: CASSYVVGRTPYGYTF.

This chain joins TRBV6-1 and TRBJ2-3; tentative D call: TRBD2 (5 bases). The CDR3 extends over 16 amino acids. Germline V gene sequence: CDR1 MNHNS, CDR2 SASEGT. V gave up 0 bases and J gave up 0 bases, with 10 bases separating them. The CDR3 sequence is CASSEARAASTDTQYF. The CDR3 DNA is TGTGCCAGCAGTGAAGCGCGGGCGGCTAGCACAGATACGCAGTATTTT.

This chain links TRBV19 with TRBJ2-7; TRBD2 might be the D (5 bases). V lost 7 bases to trimming and J lost 3 bases, with 13 bases between them. The CDR3 length is 13 residues. Germline CDR1 is LNHDA and CDR2 is SQIVND (reference sequence). CDR3: CASNKQGGYEQYF. The CDR3 DNA reads as TGTGCCAGTAACAAACAAGGAGGCTACGAGCAGTACTTC.

The genes are TRBV2 and TRBJ2-7, with 9 bases matching TRBD1. Germline CDR1 SNHLY, CDR2 FYNNEI. The CDR3 is made up of 13 amino acids. Trimming cost V 5 bases and J 6 bases; bases outside gene matches: 5. The CDR3 region has the DNA TGTGCCAGCAGTACCGGGACAGGGATCGAGCAGTACTTC. It is translated as CASSTGTGIEQYF.

This chain uses TRBV24-1 with TRBJ2-5; D is perhaps TRBD1 (5 bases). The CDR3 covers 11 residues. V lost 6 bases, J lost 14 bases, and 15 bases lay in between. The germline V gene encodes CDR1 KGHDR and CDR2 SFDVKD. The CDR3 loop is CATSSNDSPYF. CDR3 bases: TGTGCCACCAGTAGCAACGACAGCCCCTACTTC.

This clone was detected a few times. This chain joins TRBV7-9 and TRBJ2-1; 9 bases are shared with TRBD1. The germline CDR1 and CDR2 sequences are SEHNR and FQNEAQ (reference sequence). V gave up 7 bases and J gave up 6 bases; unmatched junction bases: 10. The CDR3 runs to 15 residues. The CDR3 is CASTRRGQGSNEQFF. CDR3 in DNA: TGTGCCAGCACCCGGCGGGGACAGGGTTCCAATGAGCAGTTCTTC.

The rearrangement uses TRBV3-1 (or the pseudogene TRBV3-2) and TRBJ1-6; D call uncertain. The CDR3 totals 14 residues. Germline values: CDR1 LGHDT, CDR2 YNNKEL (reference sequence). Trimming cost V 1 base and J 10 bases, with 11 bases left between them. The CDR3 is CASSQGSGGSPLHF. CDR3 bases: TGTGCCAGCAGCCAAGGGTCGGGAGGGTCACCCCTCCACTTT.

In nucleotides, the CDR3 is TGTGCCAGTAACCCGGACAGGAGGGAGAATCAGCCCCAGCATTTT. It translates to CASNPDRRENQPQHF. J is TRBJ1-5 and V is TRBV19; TRBD1 agrees at 7 bases. The CDR3 runs 15 residues. The germline gives CDR1 LNHDA, CDR2 SQIVND (reference sequence). With V trimmed by 7 bases and J by 4 bases, 10 bases remained unmatched.

This sequence joins TRBV3-1 (or the pseudogene TRBV3-2) and TRBJ1-4, with 9 nucleotides matching TRBD1. CDR1 is LGHDT, CDR2 YNNKEL, per germline (reference sequence). The CDR3 totals 17 residues. The V segment lost 1 base and the J segment 3 bases; nucleotides outside the gene matches: 6. The CDR3 DNA reads as TGTGCCAGCAGCCAAGGACCACAGGGGGCGGCTAATGAAAAACTGTTTTTT. Its translation is CASSQGPQGAANEKLFF.

The chain carries TRBV7-9 and TRBJ2-1, with a tentative D call TRBD2 (5 bases). The V gene's germline CDR1 is SEHNR and CDR2 FQNEAQ (reference sequence). V lost 5 bases to trimming and J lost 2 bases, with 19 bases between them. The CDR3 extends over 17 amino acids. The CDR3 nucleotides are TGTGCCAGCAGCCCCTCCACCTGGACGGGAACCTACAATGAGCAGTTCTTC. This encodes CASSPSTWTGTYNEQFF.

The chain recombines TRBV19 with TRBJ1-1; 10 nucleotides align to TRBD1. CDR1 and CDR2 (germline): LNHDA, SQIVND (reference sequence). The CDR3 runs to 16 residues. V gave up 8 bases and J gave up 1 base; unmatched junction bases: 10. CDR3 in amino acids: CASSRTGGLSNTEAFF. The CDR3 DNA reads as TGTGCCAGTTCTCGGACAGGGGGTCTCTCGAACACTGAAGCTTTCTTT.

The chain couples TRBV14 to TRBJ2-5; TRBD1 agrees at 7 bases. The CDR3 contains 14 residues. Trimming removed 6 bases from V and 3 bases from J; junction bases left unmatched: 7. CDR1 is SGHDN and CDR2 is FVKESK in the germline V gene. The CDR3 DNA follows: TGTGCCAGCAGGAAACAGGGGAACGAAGAGACCCAGTACTTC. Encoded protein: CASRKQGNEETQYF.

V and J are TRBV2 and TRBJ2-7; 8 nucleotides line up with TRBD1. This CDR3 has 15 amino acids. Germline CDR1 SNHLY, CDR2 FYNNEI. The ends lost 6 bases at V and 4 bases at J; junction bases unmatched: 11. The CDR3 nucleotides read TGTGCCAGCAGCCCCATGACAGGGGAACGATACGAGCAGTACTTC. Its translation: CASSPMTGERYEQYF.

V is TRBV6-1 and J is TRBJ1-6; D perhaps matches TRBD1 (5 bases). There are 14 residues in the CDR3. Trimming cost V 3 bases and J 9 bases, with 12 bases left between them. Germline loops: CDR1 MNHNS, CDR2 SASEGT. CDR3 sequence (DNA): TGTGCCAGCAGTGATCAGGGTTCGAGTTCACCCCTCCACTTT. As protein: CASSDQGSSSPLHF.

Concerning this clone itself: At the DNA level, this CDR3 is encoded by other sequences in the same sample as well. The chain uses TRBV18 and TRBJ1-6; TRBD1 aligns across 9 bases. This CDR3 is 15 amino acids long. Looked up from germline, CDR1 is KGHSH and CDR2 is LQKENI. Trimming at V came to 3 bases and at J to 7 bases, leaving 4 bases not matched to a gene. CDR3 sequence (DNA): TGTGCCAGCTCACCTCGGGACAGGGAGAATTCACCCCTCCACTTT. It encodes CASSPRDRENSPLHF.